This TCR beta chain was captured by sequencing in a study of PD-L1 blockade in urothelial cancer. Whole-study context: Analyzed time points were 3 weeks (second dose) and 6 weeks after therapy began. There were a median of approximately 150,000 T cells in blood samples.

Sequencing was performed with immunoSEQ multiplex PCR; in TCRdb, only in-frame clones are kept and a portion is missing. The sample has under 130,000 clones, approximately 85% seen once. The study's findings and limits: In blood sampled pretreatment, TCR clonality below the median predicted better survival.

As concerns this clone: Its antigen is still unknown.

Per germline, CDR1 SEHNR and CDR2 FQNEAQ (reference sequence). The V end lost 4 bases, the J end lost 3 bases, and 12 bases lay between the germline ends. This CDR3 has 14 residues. Sequenced material: PBMCs, taken around atezolizumab (anti-PD-L1) treatment. This receptor was taken from a man aged 50-60 years with urothelial cancer. This rearrangement joins TRBV7-9 to TRBJ2-5; maybe TRBD2 (6 bases). CDR3 bases: TGTGCCAGCAGCTCAACGGGACTCGAAGAGACCCAGTACTTC. Translating it yields CASSSTGLEETQYF. The full variable domain, in which reference TRBV7-9 and TRBJ2-5 provide the parts outside the CDR3, is DTGVSQNPRHKITKRGQNVTFRCDPISEHNRLYWYRQTLGQGPEFLTYFQNEAQLEKSRLLSDRFSAERPKGSFSTLEIQRTEQGDSAMYLCASSSTGLEETQYFGPGTRLLVL.